The clone carrying this TCR beta chain has at least ten counts. The antigen is undetermined. TCRdb fed the 5' RACE reads into MiXCR, producing one record per CDR3 protein. The sample records under 950,000 distinct CDR3 sequences, around a fifth being singletons. The data derive from a study of CD8 T cells in ankylosing spondylitis. Study results and caveats: A CD8+ phenotype characterized the disease-linked clones, which were relatively rare in peripheral blood. Characteristic, it appeared, of ankylosing spondylitis blood was a TCR beta motif of eight highly homologous variants. In the blood and synovial fluid of reactive arthritis, some motif variants had been previously reported. The study looked at matched synovial fluid samples from ankylosing spondylitis patients. Disease-linked clones were reported to be significantly enriched there.

The CDR3 has 15 amino acids. V lost 2 bases and J lost 8, with 16 bases in between. Sequences were obtained from blood, either unsorted or a sorted T cell fraction (not recorded which). This sequence originates from a male donor with ankylosing spondylitis. The V call is TRBV12-3 or TRBV12-4, the J call TRBJ2-1; D is possibly TRBD2 (5 bases). The chain's CDR3 is CASSLKEAAWDEQFF. CDR3 coding DNA: TGTGCCAGCAGTTTAAAGGAAGCGGCCTGGGATGAGCAGTTCTTC.